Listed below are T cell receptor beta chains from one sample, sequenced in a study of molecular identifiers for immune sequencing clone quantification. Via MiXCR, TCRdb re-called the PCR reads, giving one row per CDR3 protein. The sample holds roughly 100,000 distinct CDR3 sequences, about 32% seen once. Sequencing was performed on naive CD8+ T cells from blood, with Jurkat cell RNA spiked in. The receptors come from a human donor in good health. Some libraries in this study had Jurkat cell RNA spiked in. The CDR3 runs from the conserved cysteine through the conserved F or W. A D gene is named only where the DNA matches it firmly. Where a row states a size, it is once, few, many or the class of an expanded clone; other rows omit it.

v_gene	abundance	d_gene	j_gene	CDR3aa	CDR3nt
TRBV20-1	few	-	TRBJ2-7	CSARDRRRFYEQYF	TGCAGTGCTAGAGATAGGCGCAGGTTCTACGAGCAGTACTTC
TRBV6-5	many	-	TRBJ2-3	CASSGYSSTDTQYF	TGTGCCAGCAGCGGATATTCTAGCACAGATACGCAGTATTTT
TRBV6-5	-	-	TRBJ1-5	CASSYNSNQPQHF	TGTGCCAGCAGTTACAATAGCAATCAGCCCCAGCATTTT
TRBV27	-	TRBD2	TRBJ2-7	CASSSKWGGTDVNEQYF	TGTGCCAGCAGTTCGAAGTGGGGAGGGACTGATGTTAACGAGCAGTACTTC
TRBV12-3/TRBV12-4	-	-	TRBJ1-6	CASRHGPLGSYNSPLHF	TGTGCCAGCAGACACGGCCCGTTAGGCTCCTATAATTCACCCCTCCACTTT
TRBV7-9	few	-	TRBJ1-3	CASSSPVHTITGNTIYF	TGTGCCAGCAGCTCCCCGGTCCACACGATTACTGGAAACACCATATATTTT
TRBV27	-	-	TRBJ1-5	CASSTTHTDTQHF	TGTGCCAGCAGCACGACACACACAGATACGCAGCATTTT
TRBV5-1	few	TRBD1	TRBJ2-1	CATRTGTYNEQFF	TGCGCCACCAGGACAGGGACCTACAATGAGCAGTTCTTC
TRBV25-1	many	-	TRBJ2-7	CASSEIVTAKEQYF	TGTGCCAGCAGTGAAATTGTTACCGCGAAAGAGCAGTACTTC
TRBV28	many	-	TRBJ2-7	CASSSGARPYEQYF	TGTGCCAGCAGTTCAGGGGCCCGACCCTACGAGCAGTACTTC
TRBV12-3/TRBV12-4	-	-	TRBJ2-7	CANSSEGYEQYF	TGTGCCAACAGCTCGGAGGGCTACGAGCAGTACTTC
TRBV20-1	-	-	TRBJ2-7	CSARDGLAYEQYF	TGCAGTGCTAGAGATGGGCTAGCCTACGAGCAGTACTTC
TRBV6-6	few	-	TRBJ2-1	CASMQGVNEQFF	TGTGCCAGCATGCAGGGAGTGAATGAGCAGTTCTTC
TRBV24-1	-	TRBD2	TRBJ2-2	CATSDPPGLADFTGELFF	TGTGCCACCAGTGACCCTCCGGGACTAGCGGATTTCACCGGGGAGCTGTTTTTT
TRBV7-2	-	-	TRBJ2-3	CASSSTPTFTSTATQYF	TGTGCCAGCAGCTCCACCCCGACATTTACTAGCACAGCTACGCAGTATTTT
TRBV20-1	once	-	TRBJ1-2	CSGPTVYGYTF	TGCAGTGGGCCGACAGTCTATGGCTACACCTTC
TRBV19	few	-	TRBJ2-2	CASSIGTGELFF	TGTGCCAGTAGTATAGGAACCGGGGAGCTGTTTTTT
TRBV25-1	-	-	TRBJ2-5	CASSDSGTPRVNLFEETQYF	TGTGCCAGCAGTGATTCCGGGACCCCCCGGGTTAATTTATTCGAGGAGACCCAGTACTTC
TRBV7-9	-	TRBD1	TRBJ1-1	CASSLGQMNTEALF	TGTGCTAGCAGCTTGGGACAGATGAACACTGAAGCTCTCTTT
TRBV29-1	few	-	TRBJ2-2	CSAYAGGELFF	TGCAGCGCATACGCGGGCGGGGAGCTGTTTTTT
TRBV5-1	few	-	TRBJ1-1	CASRMGANTEAFF	TGCGCCAGCAGGATGGGAGCGAACACTGAAGCTTTCTTT
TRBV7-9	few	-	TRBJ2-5	CASSSHLGTPQETQYF	TGTGCCAGCAGCTCCCACCTTGGGACACCCCAAGAGACCCAGTACTTC
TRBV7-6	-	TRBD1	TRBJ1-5	CASSRLPANRGQPQHF	TGTGCCAGCAGCAGACTACCGGCAAACAGGGGGCAGCCCCAGCATTTT
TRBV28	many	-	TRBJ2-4	CASSHSIGGGQGAKNIQYF	TGTGCCAGCAGCCACTCAATCGGTGGGGGGCAGGGGGCCAAAAACATTCAGTACTTC
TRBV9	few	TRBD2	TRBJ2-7	CASSVEVSGGYEQYF	TGTGCCAGCAGCGTAGAAGTGAGCGGGGGTTACGAGCAGTACTTC
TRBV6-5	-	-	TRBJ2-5	CVSSYSSGLETQYF	TGTGTCAGCAGTTACTCCTCAGGGTTGGAGACCCAGTACTTC
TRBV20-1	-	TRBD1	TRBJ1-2	CSLRDRDNYGYTF	TGCAGTTTAAGGGACAGGGATAACTATGGCTACACCTTC
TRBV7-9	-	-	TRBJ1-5	CASSFGGWGNQPQHF	TGTGCCAGCAGCTTCGGGGGCTGGGGCAATCAGCCCCAGCATTTT
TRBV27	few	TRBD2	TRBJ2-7	CASSPGLAGVEQYF	TGTGCCAGCAGTCCGGGACTAGCGGGAGTAGAGCAGTACTTC
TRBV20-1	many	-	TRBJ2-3	CRRAHFTDTQYF	TGCAGACGGGCACACTTCACAGATACGCAGTATTTT
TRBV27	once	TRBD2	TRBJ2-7	CASNPSGGTSGYEQYF	TGTGCCAGCAATCCCTCCGGGGGAACTAGCGGGTACGAGCAGTACTTC
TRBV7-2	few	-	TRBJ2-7	CASSLGARRTYEQYF	TGTGCCAGCAGCTTAGGGGCCAGGAGGACCTACGAGCAGTACTTC
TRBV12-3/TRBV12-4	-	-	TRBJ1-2	CASSFRDPTQNTF	TGTGCCAGCAGTTTCCGGGACCCCACACAGAACACCTTC
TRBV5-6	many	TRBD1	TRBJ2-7	CASSPGTAREQYF	TGTGCCAGCAGCCCGGGGACAGCGAGGGAGCAGTACTTC
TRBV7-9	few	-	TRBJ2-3	CASSPNTGDTQYF	TGTGCCAGCAGCCCCAACACGGGCGATACGCAGTATTTT
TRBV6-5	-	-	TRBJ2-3	CASGLGPMGTDTQYF	TGTGCCAGCGGGCTTGGGCCGATGGGCACAGATACGCAGTATTTT
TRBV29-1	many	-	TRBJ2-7	CSVETGGAYEQYF	TGCAGCGTTGAGACCGGGGGAGCCTACGAGCAGTACTTC
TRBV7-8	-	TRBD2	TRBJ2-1	CASSWGTSDYNEQFF	TGTGCCAGCAGCTGGGGGACTAGTGACTACAATGAGCAGTTCTTC
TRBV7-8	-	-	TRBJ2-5	CASSRQQDTQYF	TGTGCAAGCAGTCGACAGCAAGACACCCAGTACTTT
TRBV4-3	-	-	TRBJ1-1	CASSPGTGGTEAFF	TGCGCCAGCAGCCCTGGGACGGGGGGCACTGAAGCTTTCTTT
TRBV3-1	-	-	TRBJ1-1	CASDLGGGTEAFF	TGTGCCAGCGACCTGGGAGGGGGCACTGAAGCTTTCTTT
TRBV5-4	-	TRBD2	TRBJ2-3	CASSLKTSGGTDTQYF	TGTGCCAGCAGCTTAAAGACTAGCGGGGGTACAGATACGCAGTATTTT
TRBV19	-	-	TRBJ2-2	CASKLGTAAGELFF	TGTGCCAGTAAATTGGGTACGGCGGCCGGGGAGCTGTTTTTT
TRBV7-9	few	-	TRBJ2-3	CASSLAYRELSDTQYF	TGTGCCAGCAGCTTAGCATACAGGGAACTGTCAGATACGCAGTATTTT
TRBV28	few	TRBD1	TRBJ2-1	CASSFGGGTGGFGEQFF	TGTGCCAGCAGTTTTGGAGGAGGGACAGGGGGCTTTGGTGAGCAGTTCTTC
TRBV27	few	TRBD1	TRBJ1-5	CASSFRGRGSQPQHF	TGTGCCAGCAGTTTCAGGGGGCGCGGGAGTCAGCCCCAGCATTTT
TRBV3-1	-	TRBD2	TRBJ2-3	CASRLAGVLTDTQYF	TGTGCCAGCAGGTTGGCGGGAGTTTTGACAGATACGCAGTATTTT
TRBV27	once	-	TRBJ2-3	CASCAHFTDTQYF	TGTGCCAGCTGTGCCCACTTCACAGATACGCAGTATTTT
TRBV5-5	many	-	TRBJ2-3	CASSLTWGPDTQYF	TGTGCCAGCAGCTTGACCTGGGGCCCAGATACGCAGTATTTT
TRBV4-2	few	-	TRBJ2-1	CASSQDGAGGQFF	TGTGCCAGCAGCCAAGATGGAGCGGGCGGACAGTTCTTC
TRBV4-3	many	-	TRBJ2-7	CASSPGVTYEQYF	TGCGCCAGCAGCCCCGGGGTAACCTACGAGCAGTACTTC
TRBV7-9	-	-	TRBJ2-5	CASSPTVLVTLETQYF	TGTGCCAGCAGCCCGACCGTCTTGGTAACACTAGAGACCCAGTACTTC
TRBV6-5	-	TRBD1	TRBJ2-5	CASSLTGSGGKETQYF	TGTGCCAGCAGCTTGACAGGGTCTGGGGGAAAAGAGACCCAGTACTTC
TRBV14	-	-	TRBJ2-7	CASSHGRIRGEQYF	TGTGCCAGCAGCCATGGGAGAATACGGGGCGAGCAGTACTTC
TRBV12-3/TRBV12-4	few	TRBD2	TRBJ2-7	CASSPTPSGPYEQYF	TGTGCCAGCAGCCCCACCCCTAGCGGTCCCTACGAGCAGTACTTC
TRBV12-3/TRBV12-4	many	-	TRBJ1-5	CASSFYRGEPQHF	TGTGCCAGCAGTTTTTATAGGGGTGAGCCCCAGCATTTT
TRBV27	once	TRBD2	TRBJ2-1	CASSLALAGYNEQFF	TGTGCCAGCAGTTTAGCGCTAGCGGGATACAATGAGCAGTTCTTC
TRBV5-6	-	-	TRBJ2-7	CASSLDTLEEQYF	TGTGCCAGCAGCTTGGACACCCTCGAGGAGCAGTACTTC